These T cell receptor beta chains were read from a single sample in a study of cytomegalovirus exposure and HLA in healthy donors. Measured with immunoSEQ multiplex PCR; TCRdb has only the in-frame clones, and not every one. The repertoire has approximately 160,000 clones, around 72% of them found once; the top ten carry approximately 6.8%. Source material: PBMCs. The receptors shown here come from a woman between 40 and 50 years old in good health and CMV-seropositive. Each CDR3 is given with its conserved first and last residue. A D gene is named only where the DNA matches it firmly. Clone size is shown for a subset of rows, as once, few, many or a class of expanded clone.

cdr3_nt	cdr3_aa	d_call	v_call	clone_size	j_call
TGTGCCAGCAGCTTAGCAGGGGCGATGGACACTGAAGCTTTCTTT	CASSLAGAMDTEAFF	-	TRBV7-3	-	TRBJ1-1
TGTGCCAGCAGTCCCACCCTCGCCGGGAACTATGGCTACACCTTC	CASSPTLAGNYGYTF	-	TRBV6-5	-	TRBJ1-2
TGCGCCAGCAGGTTGCGAGCGCTTAACACCGGGGAGCTGTTTTTT	CASRLRALNTGELFF	-	TRBV5-1	-	TRBJ2-2
TGTGCCAGCGGGGCGTCTGAAGCTTTCTTT	CASGASEAFF	-	TRBV6-5	-	TRBJ1-1
TGTGCCAGCAGCTCTGGACAGGACTACGAGCAGTACTTC	CASSSGQDYEQYF	TRBD1	TRBV11-3	-	TRBJ2-7
TGTGCCAGCAGTATCAGCTCCTATAATTCACCCCTCCACTTT	CASSISSYNSPLHF	-	TRBV27	-	TRBJ1-6
TGTGCCAGCAGTCCCGGGACAGGGGGCCTGGAGACCCAGTACTTC	CASSPGTGGLETQYF	TRBD1	TRBV11-2	-	TRBJ2-5
TGTGCCAGCAGCTTCGGGGGGGTTGGATCCTACAATGAGCAGTTCTTC	CASSFGGVGSYNEQFF	TRBD2	TRBV5-4	-	TRBJ2-1
TGTGCCAGCAGTTTAACTGGACAGATAGCTGGAAACACCATATATTTT	CASSLTGQIAGNTIYF	-	TRBV27	-	TRBJ1-3
TGTGCCAGCAGCTTAGCGCGGGGGTTTATCTATGGCTACACCTTC	CASSLARGFIYGYTF	-	TRBV7-8	-	TRBJ1-2
TGTGCCAGCAGCTTAATTAAGGCGGGAAGATCCTCCACCGGGGAGCTGTTTTTT	CASSLIKAGRSSTGELFF	-	TRBV13	few	TRBJ2-2
TGTGCCAGCAGCCACCGGGGGGCGAACACTGAAGCTTTCTTT	CASSHRGANTEAFF	-	TRBV14	-	TRBJ1-1
TGTGCCACCAACCAGGGAGGAGGGCATAGCAATCAGCCCCAGCATTTT	CATNQGGGHSNQPQHF	-	TRBV15	-	TRBJ1-5
TGCGCCAGCAGCTTGGAGCGGGGGGGCCTGTGGAATGAGCAGTTCTTC	CASSLERGGLWNEQFF	TRBD2	TRBV5-1	-	TRBJ2-1
TGCGCCAGCAGCTTAGCGGGCGGGGGGGATGAGCAGTTCTTC	CASSLAGGGDEQFF	TRBD2	TRBV5-1	-	TRBJ2-1
TGTGCCAGCAAAAGGGAGACTGAAGCTTTCTTT	CASKRETEAFF	-	TRBV6-5	-	TRBJ1-1
TGTGCCAGCAGCTTGGCCGGCGGGGAGCTGTTTTTT	CASSLAGGELFF	-	TRBV5-4	-	TRBJ2-2